The sequence of this T cell receptor beta chain was determined in a study of blood T cells in healthy people across ages. With a J-beta primer mix and a sample-barcoded 5' primer, a second PCR ran about 7 to 11 cycles. From the 5' RACE reads, TCRdb called clonotypes with MiXCR, one entry per CDR3 protein. This sample has about a million distinct CDR3 sequences, with roughly 51% found just once. V lost 0 bases, J lost 3 bases, and 9 bases lay in between. From germline, CDR1 is MGHRA and CDR2 YSYEKL. The CDR3 totals 14 residues. Specimen: blood. The sequence was obtained from a woman in her sixties or seventies in good health. The V and J genes are TRBV4-1 and TRBJ2-7; D ambiguous. In DNA form, the CDR3 reads TGCGCCAGCAGCCAAGAATCGACTTACTACGAGCAGTACTTC. It codes for CASSQESTYYEQYF.